The 7 T cell receptor beta chains given below trace back to one sample, sequenced in a study of OX40 agonist ivuxolimab in advanced cancers. Assay: immunoSEQ multiplex PCR; the TCRdb copy retains only in-frame clones and omits some. This sample carries over 55,000 clones, 80% of them seen once, and the ten largest clones take around 8.2%. The sequenced sample was CD4+ or CD8+ T cells sorted from blood, obtained in a trial of the OX40 agonist ivuxolimab. These receptors came from an adult with an advanced solid tumor such as melanoma, head and neck, liver or kidney cancer.

The chain has TRBV6-5 and TRBJ1-2; no firm D call. Germline values: CDR1 MNHEY, CDR2 SVGAGI. The CDR3 extends over 14 amino acids. Trimming cost V 0 bases and J 4 bases, with 9 bases left between them. The CDR3 spells CASSYSSGTYGYTF. The CDR3 DNA is TGTGCCAGCAGTTACTCATCGGGCACCTATGGCTACACCTTC.

The chain joins TRBV5-1 to TRBJ2-5, with D perhaps TRBD2 (6 bases). Germline CDR1 and CDR2: SGHRS and YFSETQ. Trimming shortened V by 0 bases and J by 0 bases, and 6 bases separated the two germline ends. This CDR3 comprises 14 residues. The CDR3 sequence: CASSLVADQETQYF. In DNA, the CDR3 is TGCGCCAGCAGCTTGGTAGCGGACCAAGAGACCCAGTACTTC.

The chain is built from TRBV19 and TRBJ2-3; tentative D call: TRBD2 (5 bases). The CDR3 has 14 amino acids. In germline, CDR1 is LNHDA, CDR2 SQIVND (reference sequence). V lost 4 bases and J lost 0, with 8 bases in between. For the CDR3, the DNA is TGTGCCAGTAGTACCTGGACTAGCACAGATACGCAGTATTTT. It encodes CASSTWTSTDTQYF.

The V and J genes are TRBV10-3 and TRBJ1-2, with D tentatively TRBD1 (6 bases). Germline CDR1 is ENHRY and CDR2 is SYGVKD. V was shortened by 3 bases and J by 1 base, with 12 bases between the two germline ends. The CDR3 contains 15 residues. CDR3 residues: CAISDHGGRNYGYTF. In DNA, the CDR3 is TGTGCCATCAGTGATCATGGGGGGCGTAACTATGGCTACACCTTC.

CDR3 in DNA: TGTGCCATCAGTCCGTCGGGGCTTTATTCCTACGAGCAGTACTTC. Translating gives CAISPSGLYSYEQYF. This rearrangement joins TRBV10-3 to TRBJ2-7; D might be TRBD1 or TRBD2, each matching 5 bases. The CDR3 length is 15 residues. V lost 5 bases, J lost 1 base, and 15 bases lay in between. Germline V gene lookup returns CDR1 ENHRY and CDR2 SYGVKD.

The chain links TRBV10-3 to TRBJ2-2, with D unresolved. CDR3 length equals 15 residues. The germline gives CDR1 ENHRY, CDR2 SYGVKD. The germline V and J ends were trimmed by 3 bases and 2 bases, with 10 bases remaining between them. In DNA form, the CDR3 reads TGTGCCATCAGTGAAGGGAAAGGTAACACCGGGGAGCTGTTTTTT. It is translated as CAISEGKGNTGELFF.

The chain carries TRBV28 and TRBJ1-2; unclear D gene. This CDR3 has 14 amino acids. The V and J ends lost 4 bases and 0 bases respectively, with 9 bases between them. Germline values: CDR1 MDHEN, CDR2 SYDVKM. CDR3 protein: CASSSRRTNYGYTF. The CDR3 coding sequence is TGTGCCAGCAGTTCTCGCCGGACTAACTATGGCTACACCTTC.